The source of this T cell receptor (beta chain) is a study of blood T cell repertoires in COVID-19. Study-level information: Sites in the United States, Italy and Spain provided acute and convalescent COVID-19 samples. Sample material is recorded as cDNA or gDNA derived from T cells, B-cell-depleted T cells, or PBMCs.

Original processing notes: Estimated nucleated cell counts came from reference gene primer amplification. Clones were read by immunoSEQ multiplex PCR, and TCRdb kept only the in-frame ones, dropping some. For V, J and clone size, that table is used; D and trimming come from the DNA. The sample yields fewer than 75,000 clones, 85% to 90% seen once. This CDR3 is built from 14 residues. Germline V gene sequence: CDR1 SGHRS, CDR2 YFSETQ. V lost 4 bases and J lost 8, with 16 bases in between. This clone came up once. V gene TRBV5-1 combines with J gene TRBJ1-3; D is undetermined. The clonotype was recovered from a man over 45 with active COVID-19. The specimen was peripheral blood. The DNA of the CDR3 is TGCGCCAGCAGCCCGCGGCAGGTAGCGGACACCATATATTTT. The encoded protein is CASSPRQVADTIYF.